Listed below are T cell receptor beta chains from one sample, sequenced in a study of cytomegalovirus exposure and HLA in healthy donors. Clones were sequenced by immunoSEQ multiplex PCR, and TCRdb holds only the in-frame ones, with some missing. Here the sample spans roughly 160,000 clones, over 75% being singletons. The sample consisted of PBMCs. The receptors shown here come from a woman aged 30 to 39 in good health and CMV-seronegative. The CDR3 runs from the conserved cysteine through the conserved F or W. D genes are given only for firm matches. For some rows the clone size is stated as once, few or many, or as a class when expanded; others skip it.

D,V,J,size,CDR3,DNA
TRBD1,TRBV5-1,TRBJ2-3,.,CASSPGTGDTMSLRYGTQYF,TGCGCCAGCAGCCCCGGGACAGGGGACACCATGAGTCTGCGATATGGTACGCAGTATTTT
TRBD1,TRBV5-1,TRBJ2-4,.,CASSWVPGTENIQYF,TGCGCCAGCAGCTGGGTCCCCGGGACAGAAAACATTCAGTACTTC
.,TRBV7-2,TRBJ2-2,.,CASSFRPRDTGELFF,TGTGCCAGCAGCTTCAGGCCTCGCGACACCGGGGAGCTGTTTTTT
TRBD2,TRBV7-9,TRBJ2-1,.,CASSFPGTSGRDNEQFF,TGTGCCAGCAGCTTCCCCGGGACTAGCGGGAGAGACAATGAGCAGTTCTTC
TRBD2,TRBV27,TRBJ2-2,.,CASRLTSGSGGAGELFF,TGTGCCAGCAGGTTGACTAGCGGGTCCGGGGGGGCCGGGGAGCTGTTTTTT
TRBD1,TRBV4-1,TRBJ1-2,.,CASSQVAAGGAGGYTF,TGCGCCAGCAGCCAAGTGGCGGCAGGGGGCGCCGGGGGCTACACCTTC
TRBD1,TRBV5-1,TRBJ2-1,.,CASSLDGQGSEWVF,TGCGCCAGCAGCTTGGATGGACAGGGATCCGAGTGGGTCTTC
.,TRBV5-1,TRBJ1-6,.,CASSFSLQGWDSPLHF,TGCGCCAGCAGCTTTAGTTTACAGGGTTGGGATTCACCCCTCCACTTT
.,TRBV19,TRBJ1-5,.,CASSIDRGAENNQPQHF,TGTGCCAGTAGTATAGATAGGGGTGCAGAGAACAATCAGCCCCAGCATTTT
TRBD1,TRBV5-6,TRBJ1-2,.,CASSLGDREYGYTF,TGTGCCAGCAGCTTGGGAGACAGGGAGTATGGCTACACCTTC
TRBD2,TRBV30,TRBJ2-5,once,CAWGRGLAGEEQYF,TGTGCCTGGGGTCGCGGACTAGCGGGGGAGGAGCAGTACTTC
.,TRBV15,TRBJ2-4,.,CATGGAKYSAKNIQYF,TGTGCCACCGGGGGGGCTAAGTATTCAGCCAAAAACATTCAGTACTTC
TRBD1,TRBV19,TRBJ1-5,.,CASSIHSPSTGGYQPQHF,TGTGCCAGTAGTATCCATTCTCCTTCGACAGGGGGCTATCAGCCCCAGCATTTT
.,TRBV29-1,TRBJ2-1,.,CSVEDPEGYYNEQFF,TGCAGCGTTGAAGATCCAGAGGGTTACTACAATGAGCAGTTCTTC
.,TRBV6-1,TRBJ1-1,.,CASSAQGRLNTEAFF,TGTGCCAGCAGTGCCCAGGGGCGGTTGAACACTGAAGCTTTCTTT
.,TRBV9,TRBJ1-5,.,CASSAEGLPLQPQHF,TGTGCCAGCAGCGCCGAGGGACTCCCGTTGCAGCCCCAGCATTTT
.,TRBV2,TRBJ2-7,few,CASSERVSYEQYF,TGTGCCAGCAGTGAACGTGTCTCCTACGAGCAGTACTTC
.,TRBV5-1,TRBJ2-5,once,CASSLESILQETQYF,TGCGCCAGCAGCTTGGAGAGCATACTCCAAGAGACCCAGTACTTC